Listed below are T cell receptor beta chains from one sample, sequenced in a study of CD8+CD57+ T cells in acquired aplastic anemia. MiXCR was run by TCRdb on the reads, yielding one entry per CDR3 protein. Altogether more than 100,000 distinct CDR3 sequences are present, over 45% being singletons, with the ten largest covering 2% to 3%. Sequencing was carried out using sorted CD4+, CD8+, or CD8+CD57+ T cells (not recorded which) from PBMCs. The receptors here all came from a human donor in good health, serving as a control. The CDR3 runs from the conserved cysteine through the conserved F or W. D genes are given only for firm matches. Only some rows state a clone size, as once, few, many or a class for expanded clones.

j_gene: TRBJ2-3
abundance: many
d_gene: -
v_gene: TRBV7-9
CDR3nt: TGTGCCAGCAGCTCCGAAGGATTGAATACGCAGTATTTT
CDR3aa: CASSSEGLNTQYF

j_gene: TRBJ2-7
abundance: -
d_gene: -
v_gene: TRBV4-3
CDR3nt: TGCGCCAGCAGCCAAAGGGGTCTTTACGAGCAGTACTTC
CDR3aa: CASSQRGLYEQYF

j_gene: TRBJ1-1
abundance: -
d_gene: -
v_gene: TRBV12-3/TRBV12-4
CDR3nt: TGTGCCAGCAGTTTAGAACAGGGCCTTGGCACTGAAGCTTTCTTT
CDR3aa: CASSLEQGLGTEAFF

j_gene: TRBJ2-7
abundance: medium-sized
d_gene: -
v_gene: TRBV15
CDR3nt: TGTGCCACCAGCAGAGATCTCGGGGGCTCATACGAGCAGTACTTC
CDR3aa: CATSRDLGGSYEQYF

j_gene: TRBJ2-7
abundance: many
d_gene: TRBD1
v_gene: TRBV27
CDR3nt: TGTGCCAGCACCTCCCAATCAGGGGGCGTCTACGAGCAGTACTTC
CDR3aa: CASTSQSGGVYEQYF

j_gene: TRBJ1-2
abundance: many
d_gene: -
v_gene: TRBV5-4
CDR3nt: TGTGCCAGCAGCTTCAGCCTTTATGGCTACACCTTC
CDR3aa: CASSFSLYGYTF

j_gene: TRBJ2-1
abundance: -
d_gene: -
v_gene: TRBV10-3
CDR3nt: TGTGCCATCAGTGGGGCGGGCCACTCCTACAATGAGCAGTTCTTC
CDR3aa: CAISGAGHSYNEQFF

j_gene: TRBJ2-3
abundance: -
d_gene: -
v_gene: TRBV7-2
CDR3nt: TGTGCCAGCAGCCGACCGAGCACAGATACGCAGTATTTT
CDR3aa: CASSRPSTDTQYF

j_gene: TRBJ2-5
abundance: many
d_gene: -
v_gene: TRBV2
CDR3nt: TGTGCCAGCAGTCCCAGGACAGACCAAGAGACCCAGTACTTC
CDR3aa: CASSPRTDQETQYF

j_gene: TRBJ2-5
abundance: once
d_gene: -
v_gene: TRBV7-9
CDR3nt: TGTGCCAGCAGCTTAATGGGGCAGGGGACCCAGTACTTC
CDR3aa: CASSLMGQGTQYF

j_gene: TRBJ2-7
abundance: many
d_gene: -
v_gene: TRBV5-5
CDR3nt: TGTGCCAGCAGCTTCTGGGGGATCGCCTACGAGCAGTACTTC
CDR3aa: CASSFWGIAYEQYF

j_gene: TRBJ1-2
abundance: -
d_gene: TRBD1
v_gene: TRBV2
CDR3nt: TGTGCCAGCAGCAAGGACAGGGGGAACTATGGCTACACCTTC
CDR3aa: CASSKDRGNYGYTF

j_gene: TRBJ1-4
abundance: -
d_gene: -
v_gene: TRBV15
CDR3nt: TGTGCCACCAGCAGAACGCCAGGGGTCGATGAAAAACTGTTTTTT
CDR3aa: CATSRTPGVDEKLFF

j_gene: TRBJ1-5
abundance: -
d_gene: -
v_gene: TRBV2
CDR3nt: TGTGCCAGCAGATCGGCTGGTGAGGGTAAACAGCCCCAGCATTTT
CDR3aa: CASRSAGEGKQPQHF

j_gene: TRBJ1-6
abundance: many
d_gene: TRBD1
v_gene: TRBV5-1
CDR3nt: TGCGCCAGCAGCGCGGGACAGTATAATTCACCCCTCCACTTT
CDR3aa: CASSAGQYNSPLHF

j_gene: TRBJ1-6
abundance: many
d_gene: -
v_gene: TRBV7-3
CDR3nt: TGTGCCAGCAGTCCGGGGCGGGGATCAGGCTCACCCCTCCACTTT
CDR3aa: CASSPGRGSGSPLHF

j_gene: TRBJ1-5
abundance: -
d_gene: -
v_gene: TRBV7-8
CDR3nt: TGTGCCAGCAGCTCGAGGGACAGCAATCAGCCCCAGCATTTT
CDR3aa: CASSSRDSNQPQHF

j_gene: TRBJ2-5
abundance: -
d_gene: -
v_gene: TRBV19
CDR3nt: TGTGCCAGTATGCCCCTGGGGTATCGAGAGACTCAGTACTTC
CDR3aa: CASMPLGYRETQYF

j_gene: TRBJ1-1
abundance: few
d_gene: -
v_gene: TRBV11-2
CDR3nt: TGTGCCAGCAGCTTAGATGCCTGGGGGAACACTGAAGCTTTCTTT
CDR3aa: CASSLDAWGNTEAFF

j_gene: TRBJ1-2
abundance: many
d_gene: -
v_gene: TRBV5-6
CDR3nt: TGTGCCAGCAGCTTGGCTTGGATCCACGAAGGTGGCGGCTACACCTTC
CDR3aa: CASSLAWIHEGGGYTF

j_gene: TRBJ1-1
abundance: -
d_gene: -
v_gene: TRBV2
CDR3nt: TGTGCCAGCAGTGGAGGAGGGGGACGAACTATGAACACTGAAGCTTTCTTT
CDR3aa: CASSGGGGRTMNTEAFF

j_gene: TRBJ2-7
abundance: large
d_gene: TRBD2
v_gene: TRBV29-1
CDR3nt: TGCAGCGTTCGGACCGGGGGGTTCTACGAGCAGTACTTC
CDR3aa: CSVRTGGFYEQYF

j_gene: TRBJ1-4
abundance: many
d_gene: TRBD1
v_gene: TRBV20-1
CDR3nt: TGCAGTGCTATGGGGCAGGGGGGAAGTGAAAAACTGTTTTTT
CDR3aa: CSAMGQGGSEKLFF

j_gene: TRBJ2-3
abundance: -
d_gene: -
v_gene: TRBV2
CDR3nt: TGTGCCGGCAGTGAAGCCATACTAGCTCGCGCAGATACGCAGTATTTT
CDR3aa: CAGSEAILARADTQYF

j_gene: TRBJ1-6
abundance: -
d_gene: -
v_gene: TRBV11-1
CDR3nt: TGTGCCAGCAGCTTAGCGCGATCGGCGGGGGATTCACCCCTCCACTTT
CDR3aa: CASSLARSAGDSPLHF

j_gene: TRBJ2-1
abundance: -
d_gene: TRBD2
v_gene: TRBV9
CDR3nt: TGTGCCTGCAGCGTAGCTACCCTAGCGGGGGAATATGAGCAGTTCTTC
CDR3aa: CACSVATLAGEYEQFF

j_gene: TRBJ1-6
abundance: -
d_gene: TRBD1
v_gene: TRBV4-2
CDR3nt: TGTGCCAGCAGCGCCGGACAGGGTGGTGCCTATAATTCACCCCTCCACTTT
CDR3aa: CASSAGQGGAYNSPLHF

j_gene: TRBJ1-2
abundance: -
d_gene: TRBD1
v_gene: TRBV19
CDR3nt: TGTGCCAGTAGTAAAGACAGGGATTATGGCTACACCTTC
CDR3aa: CASSKDRDYGYTF

j_gene: TRBJ2-3
abundance: -
d_gene: -
v_gene: TRBV7-7
CDR3nt: TGTGCCAGCAGCGTCGACTCCTTCACGCAGTATTTT
CDR3aa: CASSVDSFTQYF

j_gene: TRBJ2-5
abundance: many
d_gene: -
v_gene: TRBV7-3
CDR3nt: TGTGCCAGCAGCTTTCGGGGGGCAGAGACCCAGTACTTC
CDR3aa: CASSFRGAETQYF

j_gene: TRBJ2-7
abundance: -
d_gene: TRBD1
v_gene: TRBV6-1
CDR3nt: TGTGCCAGCAGTCGGACAGGGTTGGGCCACGAGCAGTACTTC
CDR3aa: CASSRTGLGHEQYF

j_gene: TRBJ2-3
abundance: -
d_gene: -
v_gene: TRBV7-2
CDR3nt: TGTGCCAGCAGCTTGAGGCTAGCCGCAGATACGCAGTATTTT
CDR3aa: CASSLRLAADTQYF

j_gene: TRBJ2-2
abundance: -
d_gene: TRBD1
v_gene: TRBV6-1
CDR3nt: TGTGCCAGCAGTAGATGGGGGACAGGTGCGAACACCGGGGAGCTGTTTTTT
CDR3aa: CASSRWGTGANTGELFF

j_gene: TRBJ2-5
abundance: many
d_gene: TRBD2
v_gene: TRBV7-6
CDR3nt: TGTGCCAGCAGCTTAGTGTCGGGGGGCCAAGAGACCCAGTACTTC
CDR3aa: CASSLVSGGQETQYF

j_gene: TRBJ1-5
abundance: -
d_gene: -
v_gene: TRBV15
CDR3nt: TGTGCCACCAGCAGAGTCAATCAGCCCCAGCATTTT
CDR3aa: CATSRVNQPQHF

j_gene: TRBJ1-2
abundance: -
d_gene: -
v_gene: TRBV14
CDR3nt: TGTGCCAGCAGCCAAGTGGCAGGGAGTCACACCTTC
CDR3aa: CASSQVAGSHTF

j_gene: TRBJ2-1
abundance: many
d_gene: -
v_gene: TRBV2
CDR3nt: TGTGCCAGCGCGAGGGGTGGCCCCTCCTACAATGAGCAGTTCTTC
CDR3aa: CASARGGPSYNEQFF

j_gene: TRBJ1-1
abundance: many
d_gene: -
v_gene: TRBV20-1
CDR3nt: TGCAGTGCACCAGGGCGGCAGGGCGTGAACACTGAAGCTTTCTTT
CDR3aa: CSAPGRQGVNTEAFF

j_gene: TRBJ2-1
abundance: -
d_gene: TRBD1
v_gene: TRBV29-1
CDR3nt: TGTAGCACCGGACAGGCGGACAATGAGCAGTCCTTC
CDR3aa: CSTGQADNEQSF

j_gene: TRBJ2-1
abundance: -
d_gene: TRBD2
v_gene: TRBV7-3
CDR3nt: TGTGCCAGCAGCTTAGGACTAGACAATGAGCAGTTCTTC
CDR3aa: CASSLGLDNEQFF

j_gene: TRBJ1-2
abundance: many
d_gene: -
v_gene: TRBV11-1
CDR3nt: TGTGCCAGCAGCACAAACGCCGAGGGCTATGGCTACACCTTC
CDR3aa: CASSTNAEGYGYTF

j_gene: TRBJ2-2
abundance: few
d_gene: TRBD2
v_gene: TRBV6-2/TRBV6-3
CDR3nt: TGTGCCAGCAGTTACCGGGCCCTAGCGGGGGGGCCCCGGGGCACCGGGGAGCTGTTTTTT
CDR3aa: CASSYRALAGGPRGTGELFF

j_gene: TRBJ1-1
abundance: many
d_gene: TRBD1
v_gene: TRBV20-1
CDR3nt: TGCAGTGCTAGAAAAGACAGGGTCGTCGCTTTCTTT
CDR3aa: CSARKDRVVAFF

j_gene: TRBJ2-1
abundance: -
d_gene: TRBD2
v_gene: TRBV10-2
CDR3nt: TGCGCCAGCAGTGAGTCCTTAGCGGGGGGTGAGAATGAGCAGTTCTTC
CDR3aa: CASSESLAGGENEQFF

j_gene: TRBJ2-5
abundance: -
d_gene: -
v_gene: TRBV9
CDR3nt: TGTGCCAGCAGCGTAGCTTCGGGGTTGCGAGAGACCCAGTACTTC
CDR3aa: CASSVASGLRETQYF

j_gene: TRBJ2-3
abundance: -
d_gene: -
v_gene: TRBV7-9
CDR3nt: TGTGCCAACAGCTTAGTCACAGCTGATACGCAGTATTTT
CDR3aa: CANSLVTADTQYF

j_gene: TRBJ1-5
abundance: many
d_gene: -
v_gene: TRBV20-1
CDR3nt: TGCAGTGCTGCATGGAACTACAATCAGCCCCAGCATTTT
CDR3aa: CSAAWNYNQPQHF

j_gene: TRBJ1-1
abundance: many
d_gene: -
v_gene: TRBV11-2
CDR3nt: TGTGCCAGCAGCTTAGGGGGGAGTGGGGGGAGACGAACTGAAGCTTTCTTT
CDR3aa: CASSLGGSGGRRTEAFF